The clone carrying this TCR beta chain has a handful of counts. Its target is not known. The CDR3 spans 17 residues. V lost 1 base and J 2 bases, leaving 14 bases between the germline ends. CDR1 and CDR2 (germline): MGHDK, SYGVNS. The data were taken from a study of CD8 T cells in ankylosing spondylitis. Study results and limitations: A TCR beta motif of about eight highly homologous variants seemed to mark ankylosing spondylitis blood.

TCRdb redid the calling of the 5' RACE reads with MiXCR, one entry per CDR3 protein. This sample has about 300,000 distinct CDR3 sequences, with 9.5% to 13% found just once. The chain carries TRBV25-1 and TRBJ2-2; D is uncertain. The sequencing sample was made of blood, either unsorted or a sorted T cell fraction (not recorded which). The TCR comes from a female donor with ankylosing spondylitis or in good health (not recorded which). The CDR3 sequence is CASSEFGPGRNTGELFF. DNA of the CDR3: TGTGCCAGCAGTGAATTTGGGCCGGGCCGAAACACCGGGGAGCTGTTTTTT.